This TCR beta chain originates from a study of T cells in Graves' hyperthyroidism and ophthalmopathy. The CDR3 consists of 14 residues. V was pared by 7 bases and J by 2 bases, with 13 bases between. Germline V gene data show CDR1 as MNHEY and CDR2 as SVGEGT. Ten or more counts support this clonotype. Regions amplified from RNA transcripts were the TCR beta CDR3 regions. RT-PCR in the first round (using the HTBI primer set) targeted the TCR CDR3. TCRdb re-derived calls from the multiplex PCR reads in MiXCR, one entry per CDR3 protein. The sample gives about 560,000 distinct CDR3 sequences, 16% of which show up once; approximately 18% is in the top ten.

This rearrangement joins TRBV6-2 or TRBV6-3 to TRBJ2-3; TRBD1 might be the D (6 bases). Sample: blood. This receptor was identified in a woman between 18 and 29 years old with Graves' hyperthyroidism. The CDR3 bases are TGTGCCAGCAACCGACAGGACCACACAGATACGCAGTATTTT. Amino acid sequence: CASNRQDHTDTQYF.